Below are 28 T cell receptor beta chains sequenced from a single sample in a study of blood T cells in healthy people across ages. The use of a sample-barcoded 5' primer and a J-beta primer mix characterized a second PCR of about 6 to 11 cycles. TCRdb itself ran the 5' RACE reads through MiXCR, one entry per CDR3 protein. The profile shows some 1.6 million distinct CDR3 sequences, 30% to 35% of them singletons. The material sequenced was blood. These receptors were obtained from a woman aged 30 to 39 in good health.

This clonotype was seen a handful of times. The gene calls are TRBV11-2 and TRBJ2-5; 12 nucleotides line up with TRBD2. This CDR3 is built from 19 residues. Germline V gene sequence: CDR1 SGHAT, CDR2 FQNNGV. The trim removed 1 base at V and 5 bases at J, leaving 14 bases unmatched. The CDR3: CASSLARKGGLAGKETQYF. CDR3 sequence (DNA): TGTGCCAGCAGCTTAGCCCGAAAGGGTGGACTAGCGGGGAAGGAGACCCAGTACTTC.

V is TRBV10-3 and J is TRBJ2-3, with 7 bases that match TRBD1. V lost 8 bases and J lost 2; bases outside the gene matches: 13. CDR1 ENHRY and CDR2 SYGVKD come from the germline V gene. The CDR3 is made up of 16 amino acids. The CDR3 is CAIAEGAGEPTDTQYF. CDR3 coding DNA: TGTGCCATCGCCGAGGGGGCAGGGGAGCCCACAGATACGCAGTATTTT.

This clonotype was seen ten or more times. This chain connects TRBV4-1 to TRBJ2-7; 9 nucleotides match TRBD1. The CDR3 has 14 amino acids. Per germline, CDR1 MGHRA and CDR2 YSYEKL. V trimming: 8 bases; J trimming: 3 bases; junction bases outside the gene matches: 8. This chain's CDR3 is CASAPGQGNYEQYF. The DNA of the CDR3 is TGCGCCAGCGCTCCGGGACAGGGTAACTACGAGCAGTACTTC.

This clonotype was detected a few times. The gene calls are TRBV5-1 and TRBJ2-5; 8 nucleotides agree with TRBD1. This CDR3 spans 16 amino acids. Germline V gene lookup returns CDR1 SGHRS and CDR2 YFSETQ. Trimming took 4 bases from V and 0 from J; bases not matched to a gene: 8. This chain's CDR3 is CASSKTGALYQETQYF. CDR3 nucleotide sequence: TGCGCCAGCAGCAAGACAGGGGCTCTGTACCAAGAGACCCAGTACTTC. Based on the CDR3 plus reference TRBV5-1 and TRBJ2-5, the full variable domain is KAGVTQTPRYLIKTRGQQVTLSCSPISGHRSVSWYQQTPGQGLQFLFEYFSETQRNKGNFPGRFSGRQFSNSRSEMNVSTLELGDSALYLCASSKTGALYQETQYFGPGTRLLVL.

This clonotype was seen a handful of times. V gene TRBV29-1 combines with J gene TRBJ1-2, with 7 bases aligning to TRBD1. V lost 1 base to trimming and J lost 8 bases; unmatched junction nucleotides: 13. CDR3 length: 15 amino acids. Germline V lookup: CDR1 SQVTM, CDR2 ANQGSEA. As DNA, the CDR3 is TGCAGCGTTGAAGTTAAGGCAGGGGGATATGGAGGCTACACCTTC. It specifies CSVEVKAGGYGGYTF.

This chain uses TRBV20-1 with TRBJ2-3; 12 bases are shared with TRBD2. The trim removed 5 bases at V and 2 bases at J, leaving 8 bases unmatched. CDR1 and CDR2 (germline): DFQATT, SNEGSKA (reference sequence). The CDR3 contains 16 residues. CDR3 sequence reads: CSAVRLAGAPTDTQYF. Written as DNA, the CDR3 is TGCAGTGCTGTTAGACTAGCGGGGGCCCCCACAGATACGCAGTATTTT.

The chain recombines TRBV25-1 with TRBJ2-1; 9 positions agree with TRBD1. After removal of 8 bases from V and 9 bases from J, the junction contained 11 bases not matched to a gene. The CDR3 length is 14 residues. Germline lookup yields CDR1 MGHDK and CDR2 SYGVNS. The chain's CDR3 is CASSRQGEGREQFF. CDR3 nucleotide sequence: TGTGCCAGCTCCAGACAGGGGGAGGGTCGTGAGCAGTTCTTC.

The CDR3 loop is CSAREGEGGEPQYF. The CDR3 nucleotides are TGCAGTGCTAGGGAGGGCGAGGGCGGGGAGCCCCAGTACTTC. V gene TRBV20-1 combines with J gene TRBJ2-5; weak D call: TRBD2 (6 bases). This CDR3 is built from 14 residues. Germline assignment: CDR1 DFQATT and CDR2 SNEGSKA (reference sequence). Trimming left V 3 bases short and J 9 bases short, with 20 bases between.

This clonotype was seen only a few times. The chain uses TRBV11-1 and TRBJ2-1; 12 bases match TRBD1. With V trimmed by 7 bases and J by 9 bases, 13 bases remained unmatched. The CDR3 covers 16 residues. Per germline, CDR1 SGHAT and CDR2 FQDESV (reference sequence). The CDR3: CASIQIGTGGEVEQFF. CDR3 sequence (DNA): TGTGCCAGCATCCAGATCGGGACAGGGGGCGAGGTTGAGCAGTTCTTC.

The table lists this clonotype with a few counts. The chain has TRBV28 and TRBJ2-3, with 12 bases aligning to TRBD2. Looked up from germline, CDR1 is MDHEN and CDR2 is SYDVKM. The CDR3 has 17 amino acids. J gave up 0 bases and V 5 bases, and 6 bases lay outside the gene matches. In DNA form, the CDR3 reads TGTGCCAGCAGTGGGGGAGGACTAGCGGGAAGCACAGATACGCAGTATTTT. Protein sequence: CASSGGGLAGSTDTQYF.

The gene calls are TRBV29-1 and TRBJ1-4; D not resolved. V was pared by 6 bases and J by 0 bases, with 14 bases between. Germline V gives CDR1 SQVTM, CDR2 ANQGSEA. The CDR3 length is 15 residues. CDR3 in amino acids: CSVLVDGATNEKLFF. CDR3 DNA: TGCAGCGTACTGGTCGATGGAGCAACTAATGAAAAACTGTTTTTT.

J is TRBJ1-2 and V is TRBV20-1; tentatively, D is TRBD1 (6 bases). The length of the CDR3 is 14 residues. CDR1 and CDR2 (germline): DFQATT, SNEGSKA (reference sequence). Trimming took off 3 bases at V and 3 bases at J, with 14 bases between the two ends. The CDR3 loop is CSASMPGADYGYTF. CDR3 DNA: TGCAGTGCTAGTATGCCGGGGGCGGACTATGGCTACACCTTC.

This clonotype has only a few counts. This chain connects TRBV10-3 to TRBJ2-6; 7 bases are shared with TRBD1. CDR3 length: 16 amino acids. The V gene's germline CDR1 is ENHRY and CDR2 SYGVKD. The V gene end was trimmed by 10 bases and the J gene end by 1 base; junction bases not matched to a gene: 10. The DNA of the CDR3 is TGTGCCACGGTAGAGGGGGCGCTTTCTGGGGCCAACGTCCTGACTTTC. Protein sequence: CATVEGALSGANVLTF.

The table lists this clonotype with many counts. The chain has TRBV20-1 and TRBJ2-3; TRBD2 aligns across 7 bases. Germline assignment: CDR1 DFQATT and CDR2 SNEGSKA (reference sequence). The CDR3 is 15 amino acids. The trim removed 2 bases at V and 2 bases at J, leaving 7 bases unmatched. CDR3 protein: CSARHSGPYTDTQYF. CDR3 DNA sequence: TGCAGTGCTAGACATAGCGGGCCCTACACAGATACGCAGTATTTT.

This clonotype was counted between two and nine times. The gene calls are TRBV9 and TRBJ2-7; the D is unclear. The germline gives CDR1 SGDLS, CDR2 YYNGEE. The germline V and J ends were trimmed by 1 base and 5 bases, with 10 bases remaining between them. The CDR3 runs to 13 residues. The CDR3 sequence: CASSVSADHEQYF. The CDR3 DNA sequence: TGTGCCAGCAGCGTAAGTGCAGACCACGAGCAGTACTTC.

The CDR3 spells CASSRLGRGLAGGRETQYF. As DNA, the CDR3 is TGTGCCAGCAGTAGGTTGGGGCGCGGACTAGCGGGAGGCCGGGAGACCCAGTACTTC. V is TRBV12-3 or TRBV12-4 and J is TRBJ2-5, with 14 bases that match TRBD2. The CDR3 has 19 residues. V was pared by 5 bases and J by 5 bases, with 16 bases of the junction left unmatched.

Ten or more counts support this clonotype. The CDR3 protein is CSVDAAVYNEQFF. CDR3 sequence (DNA): TGCAGCGTTGACGCCGCGGTGTACAATGAGCAGTTCTTC. The chain uses TRBV29-1 and TRBJ2-1; D remains ambiguous. The V and J ends lost 3 bases and 4 bases respectively, with 10 bases between them. Germline-derived CDR1 and CDR2 are SQVTM and ANQGSEA. The CDR3 runs to 13 residues.

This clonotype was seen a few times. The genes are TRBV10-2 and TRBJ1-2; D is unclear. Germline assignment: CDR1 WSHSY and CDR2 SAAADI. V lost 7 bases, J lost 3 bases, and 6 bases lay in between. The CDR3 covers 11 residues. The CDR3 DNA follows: TGCGCCAGCAAACTGGACTATGGCTACACCTTC. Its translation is CASKLDYGYTF.

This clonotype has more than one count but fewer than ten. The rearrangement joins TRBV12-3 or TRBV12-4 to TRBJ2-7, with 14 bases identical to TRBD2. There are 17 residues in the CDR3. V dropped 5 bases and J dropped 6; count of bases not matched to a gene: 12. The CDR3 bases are TGTGCCAGCAGTCACCGAGAAGCCGGGACTAGCGGGGGCGAGCAGTACTTC. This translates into CASSHREAGTSGGEQYF.

CDR3 region: CASSEGGTSTYEQYF. The DNA of the CDR3 is TGTGCCAGCAGTGAAGGGGGGACCTCCACGTACGAGCAGTACTTC. V usage is TRBV25-1 and J usage is TRBJ2-7, with D perhaps TRBD2 (6 bases). The CDR3 contains 15 residues. V lost 2 bases and J 4 bases, leaving 15 bases between the germline ends. Germline loops: CDR1 MGHDK, CDR2 SYGVNS.

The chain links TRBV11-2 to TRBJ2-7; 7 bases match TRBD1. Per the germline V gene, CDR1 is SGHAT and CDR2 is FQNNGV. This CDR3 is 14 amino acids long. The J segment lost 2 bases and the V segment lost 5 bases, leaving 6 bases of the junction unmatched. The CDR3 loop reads CASSHGDRAYEQYF. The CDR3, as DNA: TGTGCCAGCAGCCACGGAGACAGGGCCTACGAGCAGTACTTC.

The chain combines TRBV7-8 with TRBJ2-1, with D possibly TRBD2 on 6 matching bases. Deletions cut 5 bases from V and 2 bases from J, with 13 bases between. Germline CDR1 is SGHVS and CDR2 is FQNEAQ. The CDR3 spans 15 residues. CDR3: CASSQEAGPYNEQFF. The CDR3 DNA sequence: TGTGCCAGCAGCCAGGAGGCGGGACCCTACAATGAGCAGTTCTTC.

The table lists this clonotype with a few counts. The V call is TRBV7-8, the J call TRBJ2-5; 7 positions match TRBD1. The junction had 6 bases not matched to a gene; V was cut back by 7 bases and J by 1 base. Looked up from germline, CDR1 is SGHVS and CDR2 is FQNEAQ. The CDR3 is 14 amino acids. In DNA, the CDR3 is TGTGCCAGCACCGACAGGGCCCCCCAAGAGACCCAGTACTTC. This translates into CASTDRAPQETQYF.

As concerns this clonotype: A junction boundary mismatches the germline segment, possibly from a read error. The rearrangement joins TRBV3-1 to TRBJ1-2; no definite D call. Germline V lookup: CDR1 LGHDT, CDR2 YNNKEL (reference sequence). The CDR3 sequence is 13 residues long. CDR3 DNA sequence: TGTGCTAGCAGCCAAAACGACGACTATGGCTACACCTTC. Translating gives CASSQNDDYGYTF.

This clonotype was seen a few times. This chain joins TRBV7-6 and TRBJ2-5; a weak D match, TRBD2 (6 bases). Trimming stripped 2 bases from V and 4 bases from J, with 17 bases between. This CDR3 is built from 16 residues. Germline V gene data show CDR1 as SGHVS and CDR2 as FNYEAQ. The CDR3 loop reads CASSLPSGGGGETQYF. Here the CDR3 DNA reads TGTGCCAGCAGCTTACCCTCCGGGGGTGGAGGAGAGACCCAGTACTTC.

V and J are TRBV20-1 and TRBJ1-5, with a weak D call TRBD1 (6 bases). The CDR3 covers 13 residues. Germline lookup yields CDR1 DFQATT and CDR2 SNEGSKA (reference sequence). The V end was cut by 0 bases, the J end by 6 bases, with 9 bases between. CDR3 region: CSARDTGIQPQHF. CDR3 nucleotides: TGCAGTGCTAGAGATACAGGGATTCAGCCCCAGCATTTT.

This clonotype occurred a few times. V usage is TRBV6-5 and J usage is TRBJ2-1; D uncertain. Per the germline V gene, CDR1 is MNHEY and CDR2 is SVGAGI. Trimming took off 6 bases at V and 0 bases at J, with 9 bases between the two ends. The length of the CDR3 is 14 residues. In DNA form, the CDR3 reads TGTGCCAGCAGACGGGTTAGCTCCTACAATGAGCAGTTCTTC. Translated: CASRRVSSYNEQFF.

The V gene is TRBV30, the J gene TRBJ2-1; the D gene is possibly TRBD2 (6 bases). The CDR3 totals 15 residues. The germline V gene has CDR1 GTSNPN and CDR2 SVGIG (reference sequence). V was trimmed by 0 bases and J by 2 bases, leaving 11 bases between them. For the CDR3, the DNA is TGTGCCTGGAGTGTGGGACTCCCTGCCTACAATGAGCAGTTCTTC. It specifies CAWSVGLPAYNEQFF.